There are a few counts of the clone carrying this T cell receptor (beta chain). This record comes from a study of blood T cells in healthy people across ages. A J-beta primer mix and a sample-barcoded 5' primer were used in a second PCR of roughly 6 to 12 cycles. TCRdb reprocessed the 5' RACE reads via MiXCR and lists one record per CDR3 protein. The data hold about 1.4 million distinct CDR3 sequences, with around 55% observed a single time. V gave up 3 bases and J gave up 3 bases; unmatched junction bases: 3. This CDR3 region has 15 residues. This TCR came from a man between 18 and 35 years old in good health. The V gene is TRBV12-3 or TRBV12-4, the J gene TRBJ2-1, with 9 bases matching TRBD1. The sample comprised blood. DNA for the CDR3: TGTGCCAGCAGTTTTCCGGGACAGGGCTACAATGAGCAGTTCTTC. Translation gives CASSFPGQGYNEQFF.